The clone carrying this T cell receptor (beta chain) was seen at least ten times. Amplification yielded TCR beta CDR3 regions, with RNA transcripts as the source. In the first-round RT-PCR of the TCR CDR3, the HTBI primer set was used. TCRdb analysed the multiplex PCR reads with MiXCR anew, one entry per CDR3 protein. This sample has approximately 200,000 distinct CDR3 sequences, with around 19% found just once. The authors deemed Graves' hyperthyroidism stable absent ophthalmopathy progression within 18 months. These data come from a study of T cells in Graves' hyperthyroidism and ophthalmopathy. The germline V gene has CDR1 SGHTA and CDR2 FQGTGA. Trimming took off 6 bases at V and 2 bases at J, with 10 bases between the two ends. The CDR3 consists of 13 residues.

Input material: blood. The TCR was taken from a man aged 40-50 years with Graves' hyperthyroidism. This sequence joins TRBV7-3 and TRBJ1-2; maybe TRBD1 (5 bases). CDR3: CASSPDRNYGYTF. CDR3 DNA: TGTGCCAGCAGTCCCGACAGAAACTATGGCTACACCTTC.